A single sample gave rise to the 28 T cell receptor beta chains below, sequenced in a study of technical replicates of blood from a handful of donors. Generated by immunoSEQ multiplex PCR, the TCRdb table keeps only in-frame clones and is missing some. In the table there are 80,000 to 100,000 clones, roughly 96% of which are singletons. The specimen was T cells isolated from PBMCs. All receptors derive from a human donor in good health.

This clone is a singleton in its sample. This chain joins TRBV6-5 and TRBJ2-1; D call uncertain. The CDR3 has 12 amino acids. Trimming took off 7 bases at V and 2 bases at J, with 6 bases between the two ends. Germline V gene data show CDR1 as MNHEY and CDR2 as SVGAGI. The CDR3 spells CASNSPYNEQFF. In nucleotides, the CDR3 is TGTGCCAGCAACAGCCCCTACAATGAGCAGTTCTTC.

V and J are TRBV19 and TRBJ2-1; tentatively, D is TRBD2 (5 bases). The CDR3 is made up of 14 amino acids. V shed 5 bases and J shed 8 bases, with 16 bases lying between them. Germline CDR1 reads LNHDA; CDR2 reads SQIVND (reference sequence). The CDR3 region has the DNA TGTGCCAGTAGTTCCCTACCGGGGATCGATGAGCAGTTCTTC. As protein: CASSSLPGIDEQFF.

This rearrangement joins TRBV4-2 to TRBJ2-7; possibly TRBD2 for D (6 bases). This CDR3 spans 15 amino acids. The V end lost 0 bases, the J end lost 0 bases, and 9 bases lay between the germline ends. Germline-derived CDR1 and CDR2 are LGHNA and YNFKEQ. The chain's CDR3 is CASSQEREISYEQYF. DNA of the CDR3: TGTGCCAGCAGCCAAGAGCGGGAAATCTCCTACGAGCAGTACTTC.

The V and J genes are TRBV5-6 and TRBJ1-1; D is uncertain. The CDR3 length is 14 residues. V lost 7 bases and J lost 4, with 17 bases in between. Germline lookup yields CDR1 SGHDT and CDR2 YYEEEE. CDR3 in DNA: TGTGCCAGCGGAGGGTGGGAGGAGGGCACTGAAGCTTTCTTT. Its protein is CASGGWEEGTEAFF.

This clone showed up just once. Other DNA sequences of this sample code for an identical CDR3. The chain links TRBV7-6 to TRBJ2-7, with D maybe TRBD2 (5 bases). Germline lookup yields CDR1 SGHVS and CDR2 FNYEAQ. V was clipped by 2 bases and J by 3 bases, with 8 bases between them. The CDR3 extends over 13 amino acids. The CDR3 is CASSLSGGYEQYF. Here the CDR3 DNA reads TGTGCCAGCAGCTTATCTGGAGGCTACGAGCAGTACTTC.

CDR3: CASSVWPLTEAFF. CDR3 bases: TGTGCCAGCAGCGTATGGCCTCTCACTGAAGCTTTCTTT. The V call is TRBV9, the J call TRBJ1-1; D unresolved. Germline V gene data show CDR1 as SGDLS and CDR2 as YYNGEE. Between the trimmed V and J ends, which lost 1 base and 4 bases, there was a span of 8 bases. The CDR3 length is 13 residues.

Only one count was recorded for this clone. The chain recombines TRBV5-4 with TRBJ2-7; D might be TRBD2 (7 bases). Trimming shortened V by 2 bases and J by 1 base, and 28 bases separated the two germline ends. This CDR3 spans 20 amino acids. The V gene's germline CDR1 is SGHNT and CDR2 YYREEE (reference sequence). CDR3 amino acids: CASSLGGVWSVPYRSYEQYF. The CDR3 DNA is TGTGCCAGCAGCTTAGGGGGGGTATGGTCCGTACCGTATCGTTCCTACGAGCAGTACTTC.

The chain combines TRBV6-5 with TRBJ1-2, with TRBD1 as a possible D gene (5 bases). V lost 5 bases and J 1 base, leaving 8 bases between the germline ends. Germline CDR1 MNHEY, CDR2 SVGAGI. The CDR3 extends over 13 amino acids. As DNA, the CDR3 is TGTGCCAGCAGTCCGACAGATAACTATGGCTACACCTTC. It yields the protein CASSPTDNYGYTF.

The chain employs TRBV11-2 and TRBJ2-3; no firm D call. The CDR3 contains 14 residues. CDR1 and CDR2 from the germline V gene are SGHAT and FQNNGV. V was trimmed by 1 base and J by 6 bases, leaving 11 bases between them. The CDR3 DNA sequence: TGTGCCAGCAGCTTAGGTTCCGGTTCCGATACGCAGTATTTT. Translating gives CASSLGSGSDTQYF.

This rearrangement joins TRBV6-1 to TRBJ1-4; perhaps TRBD1 as D (5 bases). The length of the CDR3 is 14 residues. Germline values: CDR1 MNHNS, CDR2 SASEGT. V dropped 8 bases and J dropped 6 bases, with 16 bases sitting between them. CDR3 nucleotide sequence: TGTGCCAGCTCATCTCGGGTAGGGGATGAAAAACTGTTTTTT. This gives the protein CASSSRVGDEKLFF.

This chain links TRBV5-1 with TRBJ2-7; D is unclear. CDR1 is SGHRS, CDR2 YFSETQ, per germline. V was clipped by 1 base and J by 7 bases, with 15 bases between them. This CDR3 region has 14 residues. The CDR3 region has the DNA TGCGCCAGCAGCTTGTTAGGCAGGTCTCAAGAGCAGTACTTC. Translation gives CASSLLGRSQEQYF.

This sequence joins TRBV9 and TRBJ2-5, with a weak D call TRBD2 (6 bases). Germline CDR1 is SGDLS and CDR2 is YYNGEE. V shed 4 bases and J shed 1 base, with 11 bases lying between them. The CDR3 length is 14 residues. The chain's CDR3 is CASSPGTLQETQYF. The CDR3 DNA follows: TGTGCCAGCAGCCCAGGGACTCTCCAAGAGACCCAGTACTTC.

The chain recombines TRBV28 with TRBJ1-5; D possibly corresponds to TRBD1 (5 bases). CDR3 length equals 17 residues. The V end was cut by 5 bases, the J end by 6 bases, with 23 bases between. In germline, CDR1 is MDHEN, CDR2 SYDVKM. The CDR3 loop is CASSKQLWGGTGQPQHF. Written as DNA, the CDR3 is TGTGCCAGCAGTAAACAACTCTGGGGGGGGACGGGTCAGCCCCAGCATTTT.

The chain is built from TRBV28 and TRBJ1-1; no clear D gene. The V gene lost 10 bases and the J gene lost 5 bases, with 26 bases spanning the gap. The CDR3 spans 16 residues. Germline lookup yields CDR1 MDHEN and CDR2 SYDVKM. The CDR3 sequence: CATSSPIGGGSTEAFF. As DNA, the CDR3 is TGTGCCACCTCCTCCCCGATAGGTGGTGGGAGTACTGAAGCTTTCTTT. The variable domain in full, completed from reference TRBV28 and TRBJ1-1, reads DVKVTQSSRYLVKRTGEKVFLECVQDMDHENMFWYRQDPGLGLRLIYFSYDVKMKEKGDIPEGYSVSREKKERFSLILESASTNQTSMYLCATSSPIGGGSTEAFFGQGTRLTVV.

In DNA form, the CDR3 reads TGTGCCAGTACCATGGTGGGACGGGGGAAAACTGAAGCTTTCTTT. Translation gives CASTMVGRGKTEAFF. The V gene is TRBV19, the J gene TRBJ1-1, with TRBD1 as a possible D gene (5 bases). Trimming pared 7 bases from V and 5 bases from J, leaving 20 bases between. Germline V CDR1 and CDR2: LNHDA, SQIVND (reference sequence). The CDR3 sequence is 15 residues long.

The chain uses TRBV5-1 and TRBJ2-1; D is possibly TRBD1 (6 bases). Germline CDR1 reads SGHRS; CDR2 reads YFSETQ. The V gene lost 0 bases and the J gene lost 6 bases, with 16 bases spanning the gap. The length of the CDR3 is 16 residues. The CDR3 coding sequence is TGCGCCAGCAGCTTGGACGGACAGCCTGGGGGCAATGAGCAGTTCTTC. It is translated as CASSLDGQPGGNEQFF. Filled out from reference TRBV5-1 and TRBJ2-1, the complete variable domain reads KAGVTQTPRYLIKTRGQQVTLSCSPISGHRSVSWYQQTPGQGLQFLFEYFSETQRNKGNFPGRFSGRQFSNSRSEMNVSTLELGDSALYLCASSLDGQPGGNEQFFGPGTRLTVL.

The rearrangement uses TRBV7-2 and TRBJ2-6; D unresolved. The length of the CDR3 is 14 residues. Trimming stripped 2 bases from V and 2 bases from J, with 4 bases between. Germline lookup yields CDR1 SGHTA and CDR2 FQGNSA. In nucleotides, the CDR3 is TGTGCCAGCAGCTTACTAGCTGGGGCCAACGTCCTGACTTTC. Residues: CASSLLAGANVLTF.

The V call is TRBV10-2, the J call TRBJ2-2, with D perhaps matching TRBD1 (5 bases). The germline CDR1 and CDR2 sequences are WSHSY and SAAADI. There are 13 residues in the CDR3. Trimming pared 6 bases from V and 6 bases from J, leaving 11 bases between. In DNA, the CDR3 is TGCGCCAGCAGCGTTGACAGAGCCGGGGAGCTGTTTTTT. As protein: CASSVDRAGELFF.

V is TRBV19 and J is TRBJ2-1, with 10 bases that match TRBD2. Germline CDR1 reads LNHDA; CDR2 reads SQIVND (reference sequence). The CDR3 sequence is 14 residues long. The junction had 10 bases not matched to a gene; V was cut back by 10 bases and J by 7 bases. The CDR3 loop reads CATDELAGINEQFF. The CDR3 DNA reads TGTGCCACTGACGAACTAGCGGGGATTAATGAGCAGTTCTTC.

The chain joins TRBV5-4 to TRBJ1-1, with unresolved D. This CDR3 has 12 residues. V lost 5 bases and J lost 1, with 6 bases in between. The germline V gene encodes CDR1 SGHNT and CDR2 YYREEE (reference sequence). The CDR3 nucleotides are TGTGCCAGCAGTGAGGGGAACACTGAAGCTTTCTTT. This gives the protein CASSEGNTEAFF.

The chain joins TRBV27 to TRBJ2-1, with D hard to call. Germline values: CDR1 MNHEY, CDR2 SMNVEV (reference sequence). The CDR3 has 14 residues. V lost 0 bases and J lost 5, with 8 bases in between. The CDR3 sequence: CASSLSARDNEQFF. The CDR3 bases are TGTGCCAGCAGTTTATCGGCACGGGACAATGAGCAGTTCTTC.

The gene calls are TRBV5-4 and TRBJ2-3; D is possibly TRBD2 (5 bases). V was pared by 0 bases and J by 0 bases, with 11 bases between. There are 16 residues in the CDR3. Germline V lookup: CDR1 SGHNT, CDR2 YYREEE (reference sequence). Here the CDR3 reads CASSLGAVSSTDTQYF. In DNA, the CDR3 is TGTGCCAGCAGCTTGGGAGCGGTTAGTAGCACAGATACGCAGTATTTT. Together with reference TRBV5-4 and TRBJ2-3, the CDR3 gives the full variable domain: ETGVTQSPTHLIKTRGQQVTLRCSSQSGHNTVSWYQQALGQGPQFIFQYYREEENGRGNFPPRFSGLQFPNYSSELNVNALELDDSALYLCASSLGAVSSTDTQYFGPGTRLTVL.

V and J are TRBV7-3 and TRBJ2-5, with TRBD2 matching 8 bases. J gave up 5 bases and V 6 bases, and 11 bases lay outside the gene matches. The CDR3 runs to 15 residues. CDR1 and CDR2 (germline): SGHTA, FQGTGA. The CDR3 nucleotides read TGTGCCAGCAGTTTTTACGGGAGGGGGGACGAGACCCAGTACTTC. This encodes CASSFYGRGDETQYF.

The chain employs TRBV7-9 and TRBJ1-1; D is unresolved. The CDR3 spans 13 residues. The V end was cut by 8 bases, the J end by 7 bases, with 17 bases between. Germline CDR1 and CDR2: SEHNR and FQNEAQ (reference sequence). DNA of the CDR3: TGTGCCAGCTGGGCGGGCAGTCCTAATGAAGCTTTCTTT. Protein sequence: CASWAGSPNEAFF.

V gene TRBV12-2 combines with J gene TRBJ2-3; TRBD1, the table's D call, was not compared with the DNA. TRBV12-2 is an annotated pseudogene. This CDR3 region has 18 residues. The CDR3 DNA follows: TGTGCAAGTCGCCAACTCCCCACAGGATTAGATCGTCCAGATACGCAGTATTTT. Translation: CASRQLPTGLDRPDTQYF.

The rearrangement uses TRBV28 and TRBJ2-1, with D tentatively TRBD2 (6 bases). Trimming took 6 bases from V and 0 from J, leaving 12 bases between them. The germline V gene has CDR1 MDHEN and CDR2 SYDVKM. The CDR3 spans 15 residues. The CDR3 DNA sequence: TGTGCCAGCAGCGGACCCGGGAGCTCCTACAATGAGCAGTTCTTC. Its translation is CASSGPGSSYNEQFF.

This sequence joins TRBV6-5 and TRBJ1-2; TRBD1 is a possible D gene (5 bases). V shed 7 bases and J shed 4 bases, with 10 bases lying between them. The CDR3 spans 12 residues. Germline V gene data show CDR1 as MNHEY and CDR2 as SVGAGI. The CDR3 region is CASTPQVYGYTF. CDR3 in DNA: TGTGCCAGCACCCCACAGGTCTATGGCTACACCTTC.

V usage is TRBV4-2 and J usage is TRBJ2-7; 8 nucleotides align to TRBD2. The CDR3 loop spans 16 amino acids. CDR1 is LGHNA, CDR2 YNFKEQ, per germline. V was pared by 0 bases and J by 5 bases, with 9 bases of the junction left unmatched. The CDR3 region has the DNA TGTGCCAGCAGCCAAGATCTTACGGGAGGGCCCCACGAGCAGTACTTC. Protein product: CASSQDLTGGPHEQYF.